Detailed here is one TCR beta chain. Its antigen is currently not known. Base qualities are not provided; no much larger clone lies one nucleotide away. Based on the germline V gene, the CDR1 and CDR2 sequences are SQVTM and ANQGSEA. The trim is 4 bases for V and 5 bases for J, with a gap of 11 bases between the germline ends. Spanning cysteine to phenylalanine, the CDR3 consists of 12 amino acids. Only the CDR3 DNA is retained, 36 bases long and in frame from the first base. The data were taken from a study of T cells after posttransplantation cyclophosphamide (dated by TCRdb to the mid-2010s). Study-level background: The study tracked T cell repertoire reconstitution by TRB sequencing after myeloablative bone marrow transplantation using posttransplantation cyclophosphamide as GVHD prophylaxis. Public TRB sequences were checked against a database of over 3,500 sequences associated with responses to pathogens, tumor antigens, self-antigens and alloantigens. Antigen receptor sequencing covered samples from some 35 PTCy-treated patients and 16 of their related bone marrow donors. Because TRA and TRB clonality correlated tightly in 10 or so samples, later TCR analyses were limited to TRB. Blood from all 35 or so PTCy patients with 1-year posttransplant specimens was subjected to TRB sequencing. In 3 patients, TRB sequencing was also performed on up to roughly 3 more blood samples taken 2 to 5.2 years after transplant, and in a handful of patients, pretransplant blood was also TRB-sequenced. Summary of the overall study and its limitations: Across the roughly 48 patients, TRB clonality was highly associated with recipient CMV seropositivity and CMV reactivation, and diversity with PTCy was similar to that in the CNI/methotrexate controls. Donor-recipient similarity was low at 1-2 months but increased during the first year, and donor CD8+ memory clones often dominated later blood repertoires. The TRB repertoires of T cells infiltrating skin or GI tract showed only limited overlap with the TRB repertoires of T cells in blood.

PTCy-treated patients came from a prospective multi-institutional clinical trial. Peripheral blood and bone marrow mononuclear cells were isolated by Ficoll-Hypaque density centrifugation and cryopreserved. TRB sequencing was run on genomic DNA with either the immunoSEQ assay at survey resolution or the hsTCRB kit. As for how the authors treated the data: The immunoSEQ software handled the initial read processing, while the LymphoSeq R package was used for the repertoire analyses. Clonality was computed as 1 minus normalized Shannon entropy; Gini coefficient was also calculated for each TRB dataset. Phenotypes of unsorted samples were inferred by mapping TRB sequences from sorted subsets of the recipient or donor onto the same recipient's unsorted samples. The table comes from immuneACCESS by way of TCRdb, which keeps in-frame sequences with V and J called. Part of the clones is missing from these tables; in studies checked, under half for an unresolved V gene and the rest for unknown reasons. For V, J and clone size, that table is used; D and trimming come from the DNA. This sample gives some 52,000 clones in total; around 84% of them show up just once. The ten largest clones add up to roughly 2.8% of the sample.

The sequence was collected from a man between 25 and 39 years old with a blood cancer, CMV-positive, and with a related stem cell donor. Sequences were obtained from PBMCs. The rearrangement joined TRBV29-1 to TRBJ2-5, with TRBD2 tentatively as D gene (5 bases match). The DNA sequence is given as TGCAGCGTTGTCGTAGGGAGCGAGACCCAGTACTTC. Translation gives CSVVVGSETQYF.